The clone carrying this T cell receptor (beta chain) occurred once. What it recognizes is unknown. Assay: immunoSEQ multiplex PCR; the TCRdb copy retains only in-frame clones and omits some. The sample includes some 31,000 clones, 70% to 90% of them seen just once. The germline CDR1 and CDR2 sequences are MDHEN and SYDVKM. The CDR3 runs to 14 residues. Trimming removed 5 bases at V and 12 bases at J, with 22 bases between. This sample was included in a study of OX40 agonist ivuxolimab in advanced cancers. For the study at large: Of the participants, about 40% had some prior anti-PD-1, anti-PD-L1 or anti-CTLA-4 therapy, which was allowed. Study-wide findings and caveats: In the 0.1 to 3.0 mg/kg range, CD4+ and CD8+ blood T cells had expanded clonally by week 6.

V and J are TRBV28 and TRBJ1-1, with a weak D call TRBD1 (6 bases). Material: CD4+ or CD8+ T cells sorted from blood, obtained in a trial of the OX40 agonist ivuxolimab. This TCR was recovered from an adult with an advanced solid tumor such as melanoma, head and neck, liver or kidney cancer. This CDR3 is CASSLSVMLGAPFF. The CDR3 DNA sequence: TGTGCCAGCAGTCTAAGTGTGATGTTGGGGGCTCCTTTCTTT.